The 29 T cell receptor beta chains presented below share a single source sample, sequenced in a study of T cell repertoires in MIS-A myocarditis. Sequenced by immunoSEQ multiplex PCR; TCRdb stores in-frame clones only, minus some. The repertoire has roughly 15,000 clones, roughly 81% of them found once; the top ten carry around 60%. The sequenced sample was left ventricle heart tissue obtained at autopsy. These receptors were obtained from a man aged 18 to 30 with fulminant myocarditis from multisystem inflammatory syndrome in adults (MIS-A) after COVID-19.

The chain carries TRBV5-8 and TRBJ1-1; a possible D gene is TRBD1 (5 bases). CDR1 is SGHTS and CDR2 is YDEGEE in the germline V gene. The CDR3 loop spans 15 amino acids. Deletions cut 1 base from V and 4 bases from J, with 14 bases between. The CDR3, as DNA: TGTGCCAGCAGCTTGTGGTCCGTGAGGGGCACTGAAGCTTTCTTT. Its protein product is CASSLWSVRGTEAFF.

This chain links TRBV30 with TRBJ1-2, with a tentative D call TRBD1 (6 bases). The germline gives CDR1 GTSNPN, CDR2 SVGIG (reference sequence). CDR3 length: 11 residues. V was shortened by 8 bases and J by 8 bases, with 15 bases between the two germline ends. CDR3 nucleotides: TGTGCCGGGGGGGCTTTGGAGGGCTACACCTTC. Translation: CAGGALEGYTF.

This chain joins TRBV5-6 and TRBJ1-6, with TRBD1 as a possible D gene (6 bases). The CDR3 loop spans 19 amino acids. Germline lookup yields CDR1 SGHDT and CDR2 YYEEEE. Trimming removed 1 base from V and 0 bases from J, with 17 bases in between. The CDR3 loop is CASSLIRGPGSSYNSPLHF. The DNA of the CDR3 is TGTGCCAGCAGCTTGATACGGGGGCCGGGAAGCTCCTATAATTCACCCCTCCACTTT.

V and J are TRBV9 and TRBJ1-6, with D hard to call. V lost 2 bases and J lost 4, with 7 bases in between. The germline V gene has CDR1 SGDLS and CDR2 YYNGEE. The CDR3 is 14 amino acids. The chain's CDR3 is CASSVEVYNSPLHF. CDR3 in DNA: TGTGCCAGCAGCGTGGAAGTTTATAATTCACCCCTCCACTTT.

The chain recombines TRBV7-2 with TRBJ1-3, with D possibly being TRBD1 (5 bases). There are 16 residues in the CDR3. V lost 1 base, J lost 4 bases, and 14 bases lay in between. Germline CDR1 SGHTA, CDR2 FQGNSA. As DNA, the CDR3 is TGTGCCAGCAGCTTAGGGGGAGGGGTAACCGGAAACACCATATATTTT. This translates into CASSLGGGVTGNTIYF.

The V gene is TRBV29-1, the J gene TRBJ2-7, with TRBD1 matching over 9 bases. V shed 4 bases and J 0 bases; nucleotides not matched to a gene: 4. CDR3 length: 14 amino acids. Germline V gives CDR1 SQVTM, CDR2 ANQGSEA. The CDR3 DNA reads as TGCAGCGTTGTGGGACAGGGATCCTCCTACGAGCAGTACTTC. The encoded protein is CSVVGQGSSYEQYF.

The genes are TRBV11-2 and TRBJ2-1; D gene ambiguous. V was clipped by 2 bases and J by 6 bases, with 14 bases between them. In germline, CDR1 is SGHAT, CDR2 FQNNGV. There are 15 residues in the CDR3. Here the CDR3 reads CASSLISGRANEQFF. CDR3 DNA sequence: TGTGCCAGCAGCTTAATTAGTGGTAGGGCCAATGAGCAGTTCTTC. The full variable domain, its missing parts supplied by reference TRBV11-2 and TRBJ2-1, is EAGVAQSPRYKIIEKRQSVAFWCNPISGHATLYWYQQILGQGPKLLIQFQNNGVVDDSQLPKDRFSAERLKGVDSTLKIQPAKLEDSAVYLCASSLISGRANEQFFGPGTRLTVL.

The gene calls are TRBV6-1 and TRBJ2-4, with D hard to call. V gave up 0 bases and J gave up 3 bases, with 15 bases separating them. The germline gives CDR1 MNHNS, CDR2 SASEGT. The CDR3 loop spans 17 amino acids. CDR3: CASSEAGSTSIKNIQYF. Written as DNA, the CDR3 is TGTGCCAGCAGTGAAGCGGGATCTACAAGTATCAAAAACATTCAGTACTTC.

The V and J genes are TRBV4-1 and TRBJ1-1; perhaps TRBD1 as D (5 bases). This CDR3 region has 16 residues. Germline CDR1 and CDR2: MGHRA and YSYEKL. V was trimmed by 1 base and J by 11 bases, leaving 23 bases between them. The CDR3 sequence: CASSQGVTLGGLEAFF. CDR3 DNA sequence: TGCGCCAGCAGCCAAGGAGTTACCTTGGGGGGATTGGAGGCTTTCTTT.

The chain uses TRBV6-1 and TRBJ1-1, with D unclear. Deletions cut 1 base from V and 1 base from J, with 10 bases between. The CDR3 consists of 15 residues. Germline CDR1 and CDR2: MNHNS and SASEGT. CDR3 bases: TGTGCCAGCAGTGAAGGGTCAGGATGGAACACTGAAGCTTTCTTT. This translates into CASSEGSGWNTEAFF.

The chain has TRBV28 and TRBJ2-7; the match to TRBD1 covers 7 bases. Germline trimming cut 9 bases from V and 1 base from J; bases unmatched to any gene: 12. This CDR3 is built from 15 residues. Germline lookup yields CDR1 MDHEN and CDR2 SYDVKM. CDR3 coding DNA: TGTGCCAGATCCGAAGGGGGCCGTTTGTCCTACGAGCAGTACTTC. The encoded protein is CARSEGGRLSYEQYF. The whole variable domain, filled in from reference TRBV28 and TRBJ2-7, reads DVKVTQSSRYLVKRTGEKVFLECVQDMDHENMFWYRQDPGLGLRLIYFSYDVKMKEKGDIPEGYSVSREKKERFSLILESASTNQTSMYLCARSEGGRLSYEQYFGPGTRLTVT.

This clone was observed a few times. The V call is TRBV5-1, the J call TRBJ2-3; possibly TRBD1 for D (6 bases). CDR1 is SGHRS and CDR2 is YFSETQ in the germline V gene. V dropped 4 bases and J dropped 3 bases, with 12 bases sitting between them. The CDR3 contains 14 residues. In DNA, the CDR3 is TGCGCCAGCAGCCGATACAGGGAGACAGATACGCAGTATTTT. As protein: CASSRYRETDTQYF.

The table lists this clone with a count of one. This chain links TRBV3-1 (or the pseudogene TRBV3-2) with TRBJ1-6; D uncertain. Germline CDR1 LGHDT, CDR2 YNNKEL (reference sequence). The CDR3 sequence is 18 residues long. Between the trimmed V and J ends, which lost 0 bases and 8 bases, there was a span of 20 bases. This chain's CDR3 is CASSQESLLGLGYSPLHF. The CDR3 region has the DNA TGTGCCAGCAGCCAAGAAAGCCTACTTGGGCTCGGATATTCACCCCTCCACTTT.

This clone was seen more than once but under ten times. The chain links TRBV7-9 to TRBJ2-3; D is uncertain. Per germline, CDR1 SEHNR and CDR2 FQNEAQ (reference sequence). The CDR3 contains 11 residues. The germline V and J ends were trimmed by 7 bases and 8 bases, with 10 bases remaining between them. DNA of the CDR3: TGTGCCAGCACGCGGCTGGGTACGCAGTATTTT. Amino acid sequence: CASTRLGTQYF. Variable domain in full (rest from reference TRBV7-9 and TRBJ2-3): DTGVSQNPRHKITKRGQNVTFRCDPISEHNRLYWYRQTLGQGPEFLTYFQNEAQLEKSRLLSDRFSAERPKGSFSTLEIQRTEQGDSAMYLCASTRLGTQYFGPGTRLTVL.

In this sample, this clone turned up a few times. The chain joins TRBV7-8 to TRBJ1-1; the match to TRBD1 covers 7 bases. The CDR3 has 13 residues. Losses at the gene ends were 5 bases for V and 1 base for J; bases not matched to a gene: 1. Germline assignment: CDR1 SGHVS and CDR2 FQNEAQ. CDR3 loop: CASSRDRNTEAFF. In nucleotides, the CDR3 is TGTGCCAGCAGCAGGGACAGGAACACTGAAGCTTTCTTT.

The chain carries TRBV15 and TRBJ2-2; 7 bases fit TRBD1. CDR1 is LNHNV, CDR2 YYDKDF, per germline (reference sequence). The CDR3 has 15 amino acids. Trimming at V came to 4 bases and at J to 4 bases, leaving 6 bases not matched to a gene. The CDR3 loop is CATSKITGATGELFF. As DNA, the CDR3 is TGTGCCACCAGCAAGATAACAGGGGCCACCGGGGAGCTGTTTTTT. The variable domain in full, completed from reference TRBV15 and TRBJ2-2, reads DAMVIQNPRYQVTQFGKPVTLSCSQTLNHNVMYWYQQKSSQAPKLLFHYYDKDFNNEADTPDNFQSRRPNTSFCFLDIRSPGLGDTAMYLCATSKITGATGELFFGEGSRLTVL.

The V gene is TRBV29-1, the J gene TRBJ1-1, with 7 bases that match TRBD1. Germline V gene data show CDR1 as SQVTM and CDR2 as ANQGSEA. The CDR3 contains 13 residues. The V and J ends lost 5 bases and 1 base, in that order; junction bases with no gene match: 4. The CDR3 coding sequence is TGCAGCGTTCTGGCAGGGGGGAACACTGAAGCTTTCTTT. Its translation: CSVLAGGNTEAFF. The whole variable domain, filled in from reference TRBV29-1 and TRBJ1-1, reads SAVISQKPSRDICQRGTSLTIQCQVDSQVTMMFWYRQQPGQSLTLIATANQGSEATYESGFVIDKFPISRPNLTFSTLTVSNMSPEDSSIYLCSVLAGGNTEAFFGQGTRLTVV.

The chain recombines TRBV7-9 with TRBJ1-6; D is undetermined. Germline CDR1 reads SEHNR; CDR2 reads FQNEAQ (reference sequence). The CDR3 runs to 14 residues. Trimming left V 5 bases short and J 7 bases short, with 12 bases between. The CDR3 DNA is TGTGCCAGCAGCCCGAATCGCGGGAATTCACCCCTCCACTTT. Amino acids: CASSPNRGNSPLHF.

The CDR3 protein is CASSQGHGGAKETQYF. The CDR3 DNA reads as TGTGCCAGCAGCCAAGGTCACGGGGGGGCGAAAGAGACCCAGTACTTC. V is TRBV3-1 (or the pseudogene TRBV3-2) and J is TRBJ2-5; TRBD2 matches at 8 bases. The CDR3 runs to 16 residues. From germline, CDR1 is LGHDT and CDR2 YNNKEL (reference sequence). V trimming: 1 base; J trimming: 3 bases; junction bases outside the gene matches: 7.

V and J are TRBV19 and TRBJ2-7; no clear D. Germline CDR1 LNHDA, CDR2 SQIVND (reference sequence). CDR3 size: 14 residues. Trimming removed 1 base from V and 1 base from J, with 8 bases in between. The CDR3 spells CASSIGGTSYEQYF. CDR3 nucleotide sequence: TGTGCCAGTAGTATAGGGGGAACTTCCTACGAGCAGTACTTC.

In its sample, this clone was seen a few times. J is TRBJ1-2 and V is TRBV30; 9 positions agree with TRBD1. Germline trimming cut 4 bases from V and 8 bases from J; bases unmatched to any gene: 5. Germline loops: CDR1 GTSNPN, CDR2 SVGIG (reference sequence). The CDR3 contains 12 residues. DNA of the CDR3: TGTGCCTGGATACAGGGGGCAGAGGGCTACACCTTC. Amino acid sequence: CAWIQGAEGYTF.

The chain links TRBV11-1 to TRBJ1-2, with 9 bases that match TRBD1. The CDR3 has 14 amino acids. Germline CDR1 reads SGHAT; CDR2 reads FQDESV (reference sequence). The V gene end was trimmed by 5 bases and the J gene end by 8 bases; junction bases not matched to a gene: 9. DNA for the CDR3: TGTGCCAGCAGCGCGGACAGGGGAGTAGGAGGCTACACCTTC. As protein: CASSADRGVGGYTF.

This clone was detected once. The chain has TRBV4-3 and TRBJ2-1; D is uncertain. The V gene lost 0 bases and the J gene lost 10 bases, with 16 bases spanning the gap. This CDR3 is 15 amino acids long. Germline V CDR1 and CDR2: LGHNA, YSLEER. The CDR3: CASSQEVDRLREQFF. In DNA, the CDR3 is TGCGCCAGCAGCCAAGAAGTGGATCGATTGAGGGAGCAGTTCTTC.

The chain uses TRBV9 and TRBJ2-6, with D tentatively TRBD2 (6 bases). The CDR3 is 16 residues long. CDR1 SGDLS and CDR2 YYNGEE come from the germline V gene. The V end lost 3 bases, the J end lost 0 bases, and 10 bases lay between the germline ends. DNA of the CDR3: TGTGCCAGCAGCGCCGGGAGAACCTCTGGGGCCAACGTCCTGACTTTC. This translates into CASSAGRTSGANVLTF.

This clone was observed a single time. This chain uses TRBV27 with TRBJ2-1; D may be TRBD1 (5 bases). The CDR3 is made up of 15 amino acids. The V gene's germline CDR1 is MNHEY and CDR2 SMNVEV (reference sequence). Trimming took off 8 bases at V and 0 bases at J, with 14 bases between the two ends. The CDR3 loop is CASGRTLASYNEQFF. In DNA form, the CDR3 reads TGTGCCAGCGGCCGGACATTAGCCTCCTACAATGAGCAGTTCTTC.

The J gene is TRBJ2-5, the V gene TRBV9; the D gene could be TRBD1 or TRBD2 (5 bases each). CDR3 length: 13 residues. The V gene's germline CDR1 is SGDLS and CDR2 YYNGEE. Trimming pared 2 bases from V and 7 bases from J, leaving 12 bases between. CDR3: CASSVGALGTQYF. CDR3 DNA sequence: TGTGCCAGCAGCGTCGGGGCCCTTGGGACCCAGTACTTC.

The chain recombines TRBV20-1 with TRBJ2-5, with D unclear. V was cut by 5 bases and J by 3 bases, with 7 bases left in between. The germline V gene has CDR1 DFQATT and CDR2 SNEGSKA (reference sequence). This CDR3 contains 11 residues. CDR3 nucleotides: TGCAGTGCTGCCCTAAAAGAGACCCAGTACTTC. Amino acids: CSAALKETQYF.

This chain uses TRBV7-9 with TRBJ2-7; D gene unclear. The CDR3 is 17 residues long. Germline CDR1 and CDR2: SEHNR and FQNEAQ (reference sequence). The V end was cut by 1 base, the J end by 0 bases, with 16 bases between. The chain's CDR3 is CASSLVPLGDLSYEQYF. The CDR3 DNA reads TGTGCCAGCAGCTTAGTACCCCTGGGCGACCTCTCCTACGAGCAGTACTTC. Drawing the rest from reference TRBV7-9 and TRBJ2-7, the complete variable domain is DTGVSQNPRHKITKRGQNVTFRCDPISEHNRLYWYRQTLGQGPEFLTYFQNEAQLEKSRLLSDRFSAERPKGSFSTLEIQRTEQGDSAMYLCASSLVPLGDLSYEQYFGPGTRLTVT.

The gene calls are TRBV7-8 and TRBJ2-1; the D is unclear. Trimming left V 5 bases short and J 6 bases short, with 14 bases between. CDR3 length: 14 residues. Germline CDR1 and CDR2: SGHVS and FQNEAQ. Here the CDR3 reads CASSPRRHSNEQFF. The CDR3 DNA reads as TGTGCCAGCAGCCCACGAAGACACAGCAATGAGCAGTTCTTC. Supplemented by reference TRBV7-8 and TRBJ2-1, the full variable domain reads GAGVSQSPRYKVAKRGQDVALRCDPISGHVSLFWYQQALGQGPEFLTYFQNEAQLDKSGLPSDRFFAERPEGSVSTLKIQRTQQEDSAVYLCASSPRRHSNEQFFGPGTRLTVL.